The clone carrying this T cell receptor beta chain has a handful of counts. The antigen remains undetermined. The data stem from a study of human T cells and chemical hapten exposure. Findings and limits, study-wide: Expanded TCRs formed significantly more large CDR3 similarity clusters than controls.

Individual cDNA molecules received unique molecular identifiers in the library. TCRdb re-called the RACE reads through MiXCR, storing one row per CDR3 protein. Among around 130,000 distinct CDR3 sequences, roughly 12% were seen once, and the ten largest hold approximately 1.3%. The sample's time point: patch test 2, 6 weeks after DPC sensitization. The treatment was: therapeutic diphenylcyclopropenone sensitization with weekly scalp DPC. Germline trimming cut 5 bases from V and 8 bases from J; bases unmatched to any gene: 12. This CDR3 contains 16 residues. Germline CDR1 and CDR2: SGHVS and FNYEAQ. This TCR was sampled from a woman between 45 and 60 years old with alopecia areata. Some clones in this sample may be carry-over from other donors' samples. The chain links TRBV7-6 to TRBJ2-1; 10 bases are shared with TRBD1. The input for sequencing was whole blood, taken in connection with sensitization to the hapten diphenylcyclopropenone (DPC). Written as DNA, the CDR3 is TGTGCCAGCAGCAGACGACCGGGACAGGGGAATGATGAGCAGTTCTTC. This sequence encodes CASSRRPGQGNDEQFF.